Below are 24 T cell receptor beta chains sequenced from a single sample in a study of Ad26.COV2.S vaccination and SARS-CoV-2 variants. Profiling relied on immunoSEQ multiplex PCR, and the TCRdb table lists in-frame clones only, not all of them. The sample consists of around 450,000 clones, about 88% of them appearing once. The treatment here: around 19 received Ad26.COV2.S at low or high dose, single or two shots; 5 received placebo; per-sample allocation not given. On day 63 after the first injection, vaccine and placebo recipients gave samples. The sequencing used peripheral blood, collected in a trial of Ad26.COV2.S vaccine versus placebo. The receptors originated from a person between 18 and 65 years old who received the Ad26.COV2.S COVID-19 vaccine or a placebo.

V gene TRBV19 combines with J gene TRBJ2-1, with 9 positions matching TRBD2. Looked up from germline, CDR1 is LNHDA and CDR2 is SQIVND (reference sequence). The CDR3 runs 15 residues. Losses at the gene ends were 1 base for V and 5 bases for J; bases not matched to a gene: 3. The DNA of the CDR3 is TGTGCCAGTAGTATAGGACTAGCGGTAGACAATGAGCAGTTCTTC. It is translated as CASSIGLAVDNEQFF.

The chain combines TRBV18 with TRBJ2-5; D ambiguous. CDR3 length: 16 amino acids. Germline V CDR1 and CDR2: KGHSH, LQKENI. V shed 2 bases and J shed 0 bases, with 13 bases lying between them. CDR3 sequence: CASSPLGLQNQETQYF. For the CDR3, the DNA is TGTGCCAGCTCACCATTAGGCCTTCAGAACCAAGAGACCCAGTACTTC.

This clone was counted once. This chain joins TRBV5-1 and TRBJ2-1; D perhaps matches TRBD2 (6 bases). The CDR3 is 14 residues long. Germline V CDR1 and CDR2: SGHRS, YFSETQ. Trimming cost V 3 bases and J 5 bases, with 12 bases left between them. The DNA of the CDR3 is TGCGCCAGCAGCTCCGGAGGGGCCAACAATGAGCAGTTCTTC. It yields the protein CASSSGGANNEQFF.

This rearrangement joins TRBV30 to TRBJ1-4, with D perhaps matching TRBD1 (6 bases). This CDR3 has 15 amino acids. The V gene lost 3 bases and the J gene lost 8 bases, with 19 bases spanning the gap. CDR1 GTSNPN and CDR2 SVGIG come from the germline V gene (reference sequence). CDR3 coding DNA: TGTGCCTGGAGGCCCGGGGGGGGGCTTCGGGAAAAACTGTTTTTT. Translated: CAWRPGGGLREKLFF.

J is TRBJ2-3 and V is TRBV21-1; TRBD1, as called in the table, went unchecked against the DNA. TRBV21-1 is flagged as a pseudogene. The CDR3 consists of 16 residues. The CDR3 loop reads CASSKSGDSSTDTQYF. CDR3 coding DNA: TGTGCCAGCAGCAAAAGTGGGGACAGTTCGACAGATACGCAGTATTTT.

The V gene is TRBV6-2 or TRBV6-3, the J gene TRBJ1-2; possibly TRBD1 for D (5 bases). Trimming stripped 5 bases from V and 5 bases from J, with 9 bases between. From germline, CDR1 is MNHEY and CDR2 SVGEGT. The CDR3 totals 12 residues. The CDR3 protein is CASSPQGYGYTF. In DNA, the CDR3 is TGTGCCAGCAGTCCCCAGGGTTATGGCTACACCTTC.

This clone was found once. J is TRBJ2-3 and V is TRBV2; D uncertain. CDR3 length: 12 amino acids. Germline V CDR1 and CDR2: SNHLY, FYNNEI. V lost 11 bases to trimming and J lost 3 bases, with 12 bases between them. The CDR3 DNA follows: TGTGCCGTCTCCCGGTGGACAGATACGCAGTATTTT. It encodes CAVSRWTDTQYF.

The chain combines TRBV24-1 with TRBJ2-6; D may be TRBD1 (5 bases). Looked up from germline, CDR1 is KGHDR and CDR2 is SFDVKD. Trimming removed 4 bases from V and 2 bases from J, with 20 bases in between. The CDR3 has 19 amino acids. CDR3 loop: CATSDHDKDSSPGANVLTF. The DNA for the CDR3 is TGTGCCACCAGTGACCACGATAAAGACAGCTCACCTGGGGCCAACGTCCTGACTTTC.

The chain links TRBV4-1 to TRBJ2-1, with 10 bases that match TRBD2. With V trimmed by 1 base and J by 5 bases, 11 bases remained unmatched. The CDR3 spans 18 residues. Germline V gives CDR1 MGHRA, CDR2 YSYEKL. CDR3 sequence reads: CASSQGTVGLAGDNEQFF. In DNA form, the CDR3 reads TGCGCCAGCAGCCAAGGTACCGTCGGGCTAGCGGGGGACAATGAGCAGTTCTTC.

This rearrangement joins TRBV19 to TRBJ1-2; TRBD1 agrees at 12 bases. V lost 6 bases to trimming and J lost 4 bases; unmatched junction nucleotides: 3. Germline CDR1 is LNHDA and CDR2 is SQIVND (reference sequence). This CDR3 region has 14 residues. The CDR3 sequence is CASRGTGGFYGYTF. CDR3 sequence (DNA): TGTGCCAGTAGGGGGACAGGGGGCTTCTATGGCTACACCTTC.

This clone was counted only a few times. The chain carries TRBV4-3 and TRBJ1-3; D call uncertain. V lost 1 base, J lost 0 bases, and 4 bases lay in between. CDR3 size: 14 residues. Germline loops: CDR1 LGHNA, CDR2 YSLEER. This CDR3 reads CASSQGLSGNTIYF. The CDR3 region has the DNA TGCGCCAGCAGCCAAGGACTCTCTGGAAACACCATATATTTT.

The sample holds a few counts of this clone. The chain joins TRBV6-6 to TRBJ1-5, with D tentatively TRBD1 (6 bases). The germline V gene has CDR1 MNHNY and CDR2 SVGAGI (reference sequence). With 8 bases removed from V and 7 bases from J, the gap between germline ends came to 21 bases. The CDR3 contains 15 residues. DNA for the CDR3: TGTGCCAGCCATTCCGGGACATCTTTTGGACAGCCCCAGCATTTT. This codes for CASHSGTSFGQPQHF.

The CDR3 DNA follows: TGTGCCAGCAGTCACACAATCTACGAGCAGTACTTC. Residues: CASSHTIYEQYF. The V gene is TRBV6-2 or TRBV6-3, the J gene TRBJ2-7; D is ambiguous. The V gene's germline CDR1 is MNHEY and CDR2 SVGEGT. Trimming took 5 bases from V and 3 from J, leaving 8 bases between them. CDR3 length: 12 residues.

Only one count was recorded for this clone. The chain uses TRBV6-5 and TRBJ1-5, with a possible D match to TRBD1 (5 bases). The CDR3 is 14 residues long. Per germline, CDR1 MNHEY and CDR2 SVGAGI. Trimming removed 0 bases at V and 7 bases at J, with 10 bases between. The CDR3 DNA follows: TGTGCCAGCAGTTACTCCCGGGGGGAGCAGCCCCAGCATTTT. It codes for CASSYSRGEQPQHF.

V gene TRBV18 combines with J gene TRBJ2-5; D is unresolved. V dropped 5 bases and J dropped 5 bases, with 9 bases sitting between them. The CDR3 has 12 residues. CDR1 KGHSH and CDR2 LQKENI come from the germline V gene. CDR3 bases: TGTGCCAGCTCAGCAGTGGGGGAGACCCAGTACTTC. Translating it yields CASSAVGETQYF.

The chain recombines TRBV7-6 with TRBJ2-1; the D gene is possibly TRBD2 (5 bases). The germline gives CDR1 SGHVS, CDR2 FNYEAQ. The CDR3 length is 13 residues. V was cut by 5 bases and J by 5 bases, with 10 bases left in between. This CDR3 is CASSGRRNNEQFF. In DNA form, the CDR3 reads TGTGCCAGCAGCGGTCGGAGGAACAATGAGCAGTTCTTC.

V usage is TRBV7-6 and J usage is TRBJ2-5; the match to TRBD1 covers 7 bases. J was trimmed by 3 bases and V by 3 bases; bases with no gene match: 1. Germline CDR1 is SGHVS and CDR2 is FNYEAQ. The CDR3 extends over 13 amino acids. The CDR3 protein is CASSFTGEETQYF. The DNA of the CDR3 is TGTGCCAGCAGCTTTACAGGGGAAGAGACCCAGTACTTC.

The V call is TRBV7-2, the J call TRBJ1-5; D unclear. CDR3 length: 13 residues. Germline CDR1 SGHTA, CDR2 FQGNSA. V was pared by 4 bases and J by 3 bases, with 7 bases between. The CDR3 sequence is CASSSQNNQPQHF. The CDR3 nucleotides are TGTGCCAGCAGCTCCCAAAACAATCAGCCCCAGCATTTT. The entire variable domain, with the rest obtained from reference TRBV7-2 and TRBJ1-5, is as follows: GAGVSQSPSNKVTEKGKDVELRCDPISGHTALYWYRQSLGQGLEFLIYFQGNSAPDKSGLPSDRFSAERTGGSVSTLTIQRTQQEDSAVYLCASSSQNNQPQHFGDGTRLSIL.

The rearrangement joins TRBV28 to TRBJ2-3; D is possibly TRBD1 (5 bases). Germline values: CDR1 MDHEN, CDR2 SYDVKM. The CDR3 contains 13 residues. CDR3: CTSQEISTDTQYF. The CDR3 DNA sequence: TGTACCTCACAGGAAATTAGCACAGATACGCAGTATTTT.

The chain joins TRBV6-1 to TRBJ2-6; D not certain. The CDR3 covers 16 residues. The V and J ends lost 2 bases and 0 bases respectively, with 8 bases between them. The germline CDR1 and CDR2 sequences are MNHNS and SASEGT. For the CDR3, the DNA is TGTGCCAGCAGTGAATCCCTCCTCTCTGGGGCCAACGTCCTGACTTTC. The encoded protein is CASSESLLSGANVLTF.

The chain is built from TRBV19 and TRBJ2-2; 8 bases match TRBD2. Looked up from germline, CDR1 is LNHDA and CDR2 is SQIVND (reference sequence). Unmatched junction bases numbered 6, after V lost 5 bases and J lost 4 bases. This CDR3 has 15 amino acids. CDR3 in DNA: TGTGCCAGTAGTCGGGAGGGAACTTTCACCGGGGAGCTGTTTTTT. As protein: CASSREGTFTGELFF.

Note on this clone: The sample has other DNA sequences that encode this CDR3 too. The rearrangement links TRBV9 to TRBJ2-3; D is possibly TRBD2 (5 bases). Trimming stripped 2 bases from V and 0 bases from J, with 7 bases between. Germline V gives CDR1 SGDLS, CDR2 YYNGEE. The CDR3 runs 14 residues. The chain's CDR3 is CASSVGVSTDTQYF. The CDR3 DNA is TGTGCCAGCAGCGTGGGAGTGAGCACAGATACGCAGTATTTT.

The sample holds one count of this clone. This chain connects TRBV5-4 to TRBJ1-4; D not resolved. The CDR3 sequence is 16 residues long. Per germline, CDR1 SGHNT and CDR2 YYREEE (reference sequence). The V gene lost 4 bases and the J gene lost 8 bases, with 21 bases spanning the gap. CDR3 amino acids: CASSPTRGSGSEKLFF. As DNA, the CDR3 is TGTGCCAGCAGCCCCACACGCGGTAGCGGATCGGAAAAACTGTTTTTT. Together with reference TRBV5-4 and TRBJ1-4, the CDR3 gives the full variable domain: ETGVTQSPTHLIKTRGQQVTLRCSSQSGHNTVSWYQQALGQGPQFIFQYYREEENGRGNFPPRFSGLQFPNYSSELNVNALELDDSALYLCASSPTRGSGSEKLFFGSGTQLSVL.

This clone was detected only once. The chain carries TRBV7-9 and TRBJ1-2, with D unresolved. The CDR3 runs to 12 residues. The V and J ends lost 4 bases and 4 bases respectively, with 7 bases between them. The germline V gene has CDR1 SEHNR and CDR2 FQNEAQ (reference sequence). CDR3 protein: CASSSEGYGYTF. The DNA for the CDR3 is TGTGCCAGCAGCTCCGAAGGCTATGGCTACACCTTC.